These 9 T cell receptor beta chains were all obtained from the same sample, sequenced in a study of blood T cell repertoires in COVID-19. Assay used: immunoSEQ multiplex PCR; TCRdb lists only in-frame clones, some missing. The sample records about 63,000 clones, roughly 80% being singletons. Material: PBMCs or T cells enriched from blood (not recorded which). The receptors originated from a woman in her 40s with acute COVID-19.

This rearrangement joins TRBV19 to TRBJ2-3, with D possibly matching TRBD2 (5 bases). CDR1 is LNHDA and CDR2 is SQIVND in the germline V gene (reference sequence). V lost 6 bases to trimming and J lost 6 bases, with 13 bases between them. This CDR3 is 13 amino acids long. The CDR3: CASRRELGDTQYF. In nucleotides, the CDR3 is TGTGCCAGTAGACGGGAATTAGGGGATACGCAGTATTTT.

CDR3 in amino acids: CASSLTGRGRNAVSPLHF. CDR3 DNA sequence: TGCGCCAGCAGCTTAACGGGGAGGGGCCGCAATGCCGTTTCACCCCTCCACTTT. This rearrangement joins TRBV5-1 to TRBJ1-6, with a possible D match to TRBD1 (5 bases). Germline V gene lookup returns CDR1 SGHRS and CDR2 YFSETQ. Trimming stripped 2 bases from V and 9 bases from J, with 24 bases between. The CDR3 runs to 18 residues. The full variable domain, rest sourced from reference TRBV5-1 and TRBJ1-6, is KAGVTQTPRYLIKTRGQQVTLSCSPISGHRSVSWYQQTPGQGLQFLFEYFSETQRNKGNFPGRFSGRQFSNSRSEMNVSTLELGDSALYLCASSLTGRGRNAVSPLHFGNGTRLTVT.

The chain carries TRBV19 and TRBJ1-5, with no clear D. The CDR3 contains 16 residues. V shed 5 bases and J shed 0 bases, with 14 bases lying between them. The germline V gene has CDR1 LNHDA and CDR2 SQIVND (reference sequence). CDR3 DNA sequence: TGTGCCAGTAGTCCACGACACACATATAGCAATCAGCCCCAGCATTTT. Its protein product is CASSPRHTYSNQPQHF. Combining the CDR3 with reference TRBV19 and TRBJ1-5 gives the whole variable domain DGGITQSPKYLFRKEGQNVTLSCEQNLNHDAMYWYRQDPGQGLRLIYYSQIVNDFQKGDIAEGYSVSREKKESFPLTVTSAQKNPTAFYLCASSPRHTYSNQPQHFGDGTRLSIL.

The rearrangement links TRBV4-1 to TRBJ1-1; D is unclear. The germline V gene encodes CDR1 MGHRA and CDR2 YSYEKL. Trimming took off 5 bases at V and 2 bases at J, with 9 bases between the two ends. This CDR3 is built from 13 residues. For the CDR3, the DNA is TGCGCCAGCAGCAGACTGACCAACACTGAAGCTTTCTTT. It codes for CASSRLTNTEAFF.

The rearrangement links TRBV6-5 to TRBJ1-6, with 7 bases aligning to TRBD1. This CDR3 has 12 amino acids. Germline CDR1 and CDR2: MNHEY and SVGAGI. The V and J ends lost 6 bases and 10 bases, in that order; junction bases with no gene match: 3. CDR3 protein: CASRTGDSPLHF. DNA of the CDR3: TGTGCCAGCAGAACAGGGGACTCACCCCTCCACTTT.

The chain is built from TRBV3-1 (or the pseudogene TRBV3-2) and TRBJ1-1; possibly TRBD1 for D (5 bases). Trimming removed 6 bases at V and 5 bases at J, with 10 bases between. The CDR3 loop spans 12 amino acids. Germline CDR1 is LGHDT and CDR2 is YNNKEL (reference sequence). The CDR3 coding sequence is TGTGCCAGCAGAGGCAGGGTAACTGAAGCTTTCTTT. Its translation is CASRGRVTEAFF.

This clone was recorded a few times. The chain uses TRBV7-9 and TRBJ2-5, with D tentatively TRBD1 (5 bases). CDR1 is SEHNR, CDR2 FQNEAQ, per germline (reference sequence). With 6 bases removed from V and 2 bases from J, the gap between germline ends came to 10 bases. CDR3 length: 13 residues. The CDR3 DNA follows: TGTGCCAGCAGAGCAGGGATACAAGAGACCCAGTACTTC. Its protein product is CASRAGIQETQYF.

V usage is TRBV5-1 and J usage is TRBJ2-5; D might be TRBD2 (6 bases). The CDR3 contains 15 residues. Germline CDR1 reads SGHRS; CDR2 reads YFSETQ. Between the trimmed V and J ends, which lost 1 base and 1 base, there was a span of 11 bases. CDR3 DNA: TGCGCCAGCAGCTTGACGCAGGGAGGCCAAGAGACCCAGTACTTC. As protein: CASSLTQGGQETQYF.

The V and J genes are TRBV4-1 and TRBJ2-3; weak D call: TRBD1 (5 bases). The CDR3 has 15 residues. CDR1 is MGHRA, CDR2 YSYEKL, per germline. Trimming cost V 1 base and J 0 bases, with 8 bases left between them. CDR3 in amino acids: CASSQGRVSTDTQYF. The CDR3 nucleotides are TGCGCCAGCAGCCAAGGCAGGGTAAGCACAGATACGCAGTATTTT.